This is a list of T cell receptor beta chains from one sample in a study of T cells in Graves' hyperthyroidism and ophthalmopathy. TCRdb called the multiplex PCR reads again in MiXCR, with one record for every CDR3 protein. The sample lists roughly 700,000 distinct CDR3 sequences, under 45% occurring once. The sample comprised blood. The receptor source for this set is a woman between 40 and 50 years old with Graves' hyperthyroidism. CDR3s include the opening cysteine and the closing phenylalanine or tryptophan. The order of the fields is J gene, clone size, V gene, D gene, CDR3 DNA, CDR3 protein. D genes are given only for firm matches. Size is stated for part of the rows, as once, few or many counts, or as a class when the clone is expanded.

>TRBJ1-1|many|TRBV12-3/TRBV12-4|TRBD1
TGTGCCAGCAGTTTGACAGGGGGAGATACTGAAGCTTTCTTT
CASSLTGGDTEAFF
>TRBJ2-5|many|TRBV20-1|TRBD1
TGCAGTGCTAACAGGGCAGGGGGCCGGGAGACCCAGTACTTC
CSANRAGGRETQYF
>TRBJ1-5|many|TRBV4-3|NA
TGCGCCAGCTCTTTTGACGAGAATCAGCCCCAGCATTTT
CASSFDENQPQHF
>TRBJ1-1|NA|TRBV6-5|TRBD1
TGTGCCAGCAGTTTTGACAGGGCTCACACTGAAGCTTTCTTT
CASSFDRAHTEAFF
>TRBJ2-5|few|TRBV7-9|TRBD1
TGTGCCAGCAGCTTCTCCGGACAGGGAGATCAAGAGACCCAGTACTTC
CASSFSGQGDQETQYF
>TRBJ1-3|NA|TRBV6-1|TRBD1
TGTGCCAGCAGTAGTACAGGGGTGTCGGGAAACACCATATATTTT
CASSSTGVSGNTIYF
>TRBJ1-4|many|TRBV7-3|NA
TGTGCCAGCAGCTTAGGGGGGAGAGGAGAAAAACTGTTTTTT
CASSLGGRGEKLFF
>TRBJ2-3|NA|TRBV7-3|TRBD2
TGTGCCAGCAGCTTAGGATTTTTCGGCGGGGGGGCCGCAGATACGCAGTATTTT
CASSLGFFGGGAADTQYF
>TRBJ2-3|NA|TRBV20-1|NA
TGCAGTGCTAGCGGGGGCTCCGCAGATACGCAGTATTTT
CSASGGSADTQYF
>TRBJ1-5|many|TRBV19|NA
TGTGCCAGTAGTACTTACCAGGAGCCCCAGCATTTT
CASSTYQEPQHF
>TRBJ1-2|once|TRBV12-3/TRBV12-4|NA
TGTGCCAGCTCACCTCAACAAACAGGAGCTGCGGGCTACACCTTC
CASSPQQTGAAGYTF